This TCR beta chain was retrieved from a study of Graves' ophthalmopathy and Graves' hyperthyroidism. RNA transcripts were the template, and TCR beta CDR3 regions were amplified from them. HTBI-primed RT-PCR formed the first round, and a multiplex PCR formed the second. TCRdb itself ran the multiplex PCR reads through MiXCR, one entry per CDR3 protein. This table holds hundreds of thousands of distinct CDR3 sequences, 20% to 25% found once. This clonotype has just a few counts. The CDR3 is 16 amino acids. Germline CDR1 reads GTSNPN; CDR2 reads SVGIG (reference sequence). The V gene lost 4 bases and the J gene lost 2 bases, with 20 bases spanning the gap.

The sample taken for sequencing was peripheral blood. V usage is TRBV30 and J usage is TRBJ1-2, with a weak D call TRBD1 (6 bases). The clonotype originates from a woman aged 18-30 years with stable Graves' hyperthyroidism. Some clones in this sample may be carry-over from other donors' samples. CDR3 in DNA: TGTGCCTGGACCCATGTCCGGGACACCTTAAACTATGGCTACACCTTC. This translates into CAWTHVRDTLNYGYTF.